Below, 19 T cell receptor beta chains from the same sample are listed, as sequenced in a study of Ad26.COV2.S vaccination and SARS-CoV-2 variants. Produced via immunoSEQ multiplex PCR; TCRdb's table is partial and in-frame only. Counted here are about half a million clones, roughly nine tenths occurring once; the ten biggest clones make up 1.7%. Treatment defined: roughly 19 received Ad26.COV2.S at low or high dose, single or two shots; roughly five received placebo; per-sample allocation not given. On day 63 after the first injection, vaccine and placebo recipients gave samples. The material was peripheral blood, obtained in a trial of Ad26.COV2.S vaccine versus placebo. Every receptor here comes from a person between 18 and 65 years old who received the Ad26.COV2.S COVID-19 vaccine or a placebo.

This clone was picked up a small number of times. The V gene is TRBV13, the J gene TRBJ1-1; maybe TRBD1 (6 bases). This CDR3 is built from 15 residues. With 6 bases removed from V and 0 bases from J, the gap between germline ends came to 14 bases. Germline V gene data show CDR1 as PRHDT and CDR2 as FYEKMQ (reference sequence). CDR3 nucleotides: TGTGCCAGCAGTCCACAGGGAGCTATGAACACTGAAGCTTTCTTT. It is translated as CASSPQGAMNTEAFF.

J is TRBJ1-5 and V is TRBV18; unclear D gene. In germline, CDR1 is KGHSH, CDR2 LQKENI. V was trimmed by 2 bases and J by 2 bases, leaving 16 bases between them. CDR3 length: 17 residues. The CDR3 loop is CASSPYELRSRNQPQHF. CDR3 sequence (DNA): TGTGCCAGCTCACCATACGAGTTGAGGTCTCGCAATCAGCCCCAGCATTTT.

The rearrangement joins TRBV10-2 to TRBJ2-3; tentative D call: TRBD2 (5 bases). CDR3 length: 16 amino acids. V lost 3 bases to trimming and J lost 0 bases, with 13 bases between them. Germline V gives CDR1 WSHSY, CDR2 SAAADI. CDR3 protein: CASSDPTIRSTDTQYF. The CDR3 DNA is TGCGCCAGCAGTGATCCGACTATTCGGAGCACAGATACGCAGTATTTT.

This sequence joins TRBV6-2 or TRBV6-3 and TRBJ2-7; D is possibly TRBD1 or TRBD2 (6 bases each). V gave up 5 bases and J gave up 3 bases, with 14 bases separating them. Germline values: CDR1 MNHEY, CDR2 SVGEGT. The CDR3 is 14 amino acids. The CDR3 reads CASSIVGGGYEQYF. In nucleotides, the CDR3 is TGTGCCAGCAGTATAGTTGGAGGGGGCTACGAGCAGTACTTC.

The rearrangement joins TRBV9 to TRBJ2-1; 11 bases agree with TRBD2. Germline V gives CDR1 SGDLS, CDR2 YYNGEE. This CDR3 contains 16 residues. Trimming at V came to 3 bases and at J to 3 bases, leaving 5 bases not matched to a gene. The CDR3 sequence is CASSAEGLADYNEQFF. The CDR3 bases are TGTGCCAGCAGCGCAGAGGGACTAGCGGACTACAATGAGCAGTTCTTC.

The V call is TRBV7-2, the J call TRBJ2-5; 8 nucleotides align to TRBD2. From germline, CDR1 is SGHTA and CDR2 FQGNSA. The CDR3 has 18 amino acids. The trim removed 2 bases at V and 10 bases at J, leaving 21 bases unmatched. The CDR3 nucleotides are TGTGCCAGCAGCTTATACCCCAAGACCGGGAGGGAAATGAGGCGCCAGTACTTC. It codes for CASSLYPKTGREMRRQYF.

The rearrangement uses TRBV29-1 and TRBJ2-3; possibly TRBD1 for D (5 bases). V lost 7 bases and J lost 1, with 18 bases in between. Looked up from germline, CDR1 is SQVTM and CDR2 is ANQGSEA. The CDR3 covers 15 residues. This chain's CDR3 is CSARNGHIGTDTQYF. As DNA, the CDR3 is TGCAGCGCAAGAAACGGACACATCGGCACAGATACGCAGTATTTT.

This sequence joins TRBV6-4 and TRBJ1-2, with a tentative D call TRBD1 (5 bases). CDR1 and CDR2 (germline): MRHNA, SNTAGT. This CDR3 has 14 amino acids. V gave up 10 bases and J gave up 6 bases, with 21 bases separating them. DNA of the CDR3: TGTGCCACCTCCCCGGGGGGTCGGTCCCATGGCTACACCTTC. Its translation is CATSPGGRSHGYTF.

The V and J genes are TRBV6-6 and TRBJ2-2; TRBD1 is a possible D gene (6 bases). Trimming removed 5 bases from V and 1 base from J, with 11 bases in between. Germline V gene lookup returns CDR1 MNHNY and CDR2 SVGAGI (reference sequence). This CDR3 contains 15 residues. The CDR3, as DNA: TGTGCCAGCAGTGGAGGACAGCGGAACACCGGGGAGCTGTTTTTT. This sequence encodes CASSGGQRNTGELFF.

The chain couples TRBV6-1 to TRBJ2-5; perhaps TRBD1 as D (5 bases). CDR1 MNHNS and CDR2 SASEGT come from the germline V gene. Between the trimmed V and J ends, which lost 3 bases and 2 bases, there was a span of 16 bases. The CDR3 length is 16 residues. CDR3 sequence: CASSDRARLLQETQYF. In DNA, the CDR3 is TGTGCCAGCAGTGACAGGGCTAGACTCCTGCAAGAGACCCAGTACTTC.

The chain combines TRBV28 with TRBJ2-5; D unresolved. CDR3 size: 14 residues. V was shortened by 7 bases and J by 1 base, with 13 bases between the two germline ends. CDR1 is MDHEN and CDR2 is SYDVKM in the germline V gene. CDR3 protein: CASMARTFQETQYF. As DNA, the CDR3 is TGTGCCAGCATGGCGCGCACCTTCCAAGAGACCCAGTACTTC.

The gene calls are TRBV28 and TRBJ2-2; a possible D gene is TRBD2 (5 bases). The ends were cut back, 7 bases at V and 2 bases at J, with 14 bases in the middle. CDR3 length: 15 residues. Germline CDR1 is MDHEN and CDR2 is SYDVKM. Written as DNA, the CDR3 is TGTGCCAGCACCCGTCAAGCGGCAAACACCGGGGAGCTGTTTTTT. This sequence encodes CASTRQAANTGELFF.

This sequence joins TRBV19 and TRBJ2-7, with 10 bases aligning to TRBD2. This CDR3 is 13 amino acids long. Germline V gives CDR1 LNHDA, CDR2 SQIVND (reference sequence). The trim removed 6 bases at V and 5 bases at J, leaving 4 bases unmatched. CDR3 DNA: TGTGCCAGTAGAGGGACTAGCGAGGACGAGCAGTACTTC. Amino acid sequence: CASRGTSEDEQYF.

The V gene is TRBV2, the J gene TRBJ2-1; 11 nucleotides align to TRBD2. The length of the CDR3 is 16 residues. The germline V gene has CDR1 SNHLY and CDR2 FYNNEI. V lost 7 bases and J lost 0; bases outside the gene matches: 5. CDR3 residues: CASTRTSGYSYNEQFF. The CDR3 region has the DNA TGTGCCAGCACCCGGACTAGCGGGTACTCCTACAATGAGCAGTTCTTC.

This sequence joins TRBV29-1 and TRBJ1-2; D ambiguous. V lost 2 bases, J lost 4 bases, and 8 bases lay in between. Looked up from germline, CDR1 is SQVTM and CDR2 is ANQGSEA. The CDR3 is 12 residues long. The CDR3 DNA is TGCAGCGTTGAAAGGGCAGCCTATGGCTACACCTTC. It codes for CSVERAAYGYTF.

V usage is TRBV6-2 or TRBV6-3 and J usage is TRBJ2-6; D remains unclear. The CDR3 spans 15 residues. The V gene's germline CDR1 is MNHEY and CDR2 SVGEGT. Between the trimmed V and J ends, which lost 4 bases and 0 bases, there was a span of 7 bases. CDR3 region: CASSLVHSGANVLTF. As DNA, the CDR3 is TGTGCCAGCAGTTTAGTCCACTCTGGGGCCAACGTCCTGACTTTC.

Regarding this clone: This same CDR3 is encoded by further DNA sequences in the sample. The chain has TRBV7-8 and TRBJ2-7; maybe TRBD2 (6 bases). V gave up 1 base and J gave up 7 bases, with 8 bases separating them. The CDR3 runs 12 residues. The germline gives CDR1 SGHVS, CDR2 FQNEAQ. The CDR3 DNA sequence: TGTGCCAGCAGCTTAGATCGGGGGGAGCAGTACTTC. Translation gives CASSLDRGEQYF.

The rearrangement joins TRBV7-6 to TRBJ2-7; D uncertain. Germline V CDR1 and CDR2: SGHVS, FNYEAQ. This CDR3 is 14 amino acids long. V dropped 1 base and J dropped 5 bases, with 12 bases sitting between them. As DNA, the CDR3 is TGTGCCAGCAGCTTAGGCGGCAGGTCGAACGAGCAGTACTTC. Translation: CASSLGGRSNEQYF.

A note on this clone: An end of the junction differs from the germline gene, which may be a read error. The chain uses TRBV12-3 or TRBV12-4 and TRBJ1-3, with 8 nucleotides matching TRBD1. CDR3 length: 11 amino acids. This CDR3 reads CASSLGGDRWF. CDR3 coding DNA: TGTGCCAGCAGTTTAGGGGGGGACAGGTGGTTT.